This TCR beta chain emerged from a study of blood T cells in healthy people across ages. Study results and caveats: It was held that diversity estimates obtained from one million T cells represented underestimates. PBMCs were not sorted, which prevented a conclusive comparison of naive versus antigen-experienced cells. Higher naive T cell percentage went strongly together with higher TCR beta diversity.

This clonotype was recorded only once. As yet, its antigen is unknown. At one end, the junction sequence differs from germline, possibly due to a read error. A second PCR, run for about 7 to 11 cycles, used a sample-barcoded 5' primer plus a J-beta primer mix. Each of the cDNA molecules was tagged by a template-switch adaptor with 12 random nucleotides. Each CDR3 protein is one row after TCRdb ran MiXCR on the 5' RACE reads. The sample lists about 650,000 distinct CDR3 sequences, less than 40% occurring once. The V gene's germline CDR1 is SGHDT and CDR2 YYEEEE. This CDR3 has 15 amino acids. This receptor was identified in a woman older than 75 in good health. Sample: blood. The rearrangement uses TRBV5-6 and TRBJ1-1; D is ambiguous. DNA for the CDR3: TGTGCCTGCAGCCACGCCTCGAGACCCAAGCTTGAAGCTTTCTTT. Its protein product is CACSHASRPKLEAFF.